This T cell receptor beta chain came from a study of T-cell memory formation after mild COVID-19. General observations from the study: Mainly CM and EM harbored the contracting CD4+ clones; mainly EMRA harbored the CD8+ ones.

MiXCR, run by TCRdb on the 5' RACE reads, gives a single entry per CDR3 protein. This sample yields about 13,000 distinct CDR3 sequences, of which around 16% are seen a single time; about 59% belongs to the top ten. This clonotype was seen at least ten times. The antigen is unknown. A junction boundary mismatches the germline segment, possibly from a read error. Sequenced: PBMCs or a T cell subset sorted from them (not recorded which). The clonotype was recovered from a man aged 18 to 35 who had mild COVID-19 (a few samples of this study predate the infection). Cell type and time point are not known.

The CDR3 DNA is TGTGCCAGCAGAACGGGACAGCTTTTTCCCCCGCTCTTC. Translation gives CASRTGQLFPPLF. The chain links TRBV12-3 or TRBV12-4 to TRBJ2-1; 7 bases agree with TRBD1. The CDR3 is 13 residues long.